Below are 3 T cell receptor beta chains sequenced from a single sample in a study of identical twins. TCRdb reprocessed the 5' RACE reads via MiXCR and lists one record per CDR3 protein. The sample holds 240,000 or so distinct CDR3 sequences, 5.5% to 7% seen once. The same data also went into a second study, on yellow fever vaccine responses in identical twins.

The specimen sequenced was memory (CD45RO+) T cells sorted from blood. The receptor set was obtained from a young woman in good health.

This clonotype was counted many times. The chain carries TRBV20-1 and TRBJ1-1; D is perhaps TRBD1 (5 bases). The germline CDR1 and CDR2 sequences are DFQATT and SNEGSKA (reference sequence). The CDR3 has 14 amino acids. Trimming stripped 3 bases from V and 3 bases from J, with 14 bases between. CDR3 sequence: CSASVRAVDTEAFF. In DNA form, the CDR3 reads TGCAGTGCTAGTGTCAGGGCAGTGGACACTGAAGCTTTCTTT.

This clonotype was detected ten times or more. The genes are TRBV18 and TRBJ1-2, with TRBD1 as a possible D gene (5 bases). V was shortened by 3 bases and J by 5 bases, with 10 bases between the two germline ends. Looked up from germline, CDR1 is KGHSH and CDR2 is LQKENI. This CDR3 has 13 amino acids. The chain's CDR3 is CASSPGTAYGYTF. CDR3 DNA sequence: TGTGCCAGCTCACCCGGGACGGCTTATGGCTACACCTTC. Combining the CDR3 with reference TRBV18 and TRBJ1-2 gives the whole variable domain NAGVMQNPRHLVRRRGQEARLRCSPMKGHSHVYWYRQLPEEGLKFMVYLQKENIIDESGMPKERFSAEFPKEGPSILRIQQVVRGDSAAYFCASSPGTAYGYTFGSGTRLTVV.

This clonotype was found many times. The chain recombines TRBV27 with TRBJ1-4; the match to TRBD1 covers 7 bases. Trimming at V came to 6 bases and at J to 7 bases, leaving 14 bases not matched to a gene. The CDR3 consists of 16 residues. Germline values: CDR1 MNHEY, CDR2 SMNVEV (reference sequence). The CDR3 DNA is TGTGCCAGCAGCCCCAGACCGACAGGGATGGGTGAAAAACTGTTTTTT. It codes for CASSPRPTGMGEKLFF.